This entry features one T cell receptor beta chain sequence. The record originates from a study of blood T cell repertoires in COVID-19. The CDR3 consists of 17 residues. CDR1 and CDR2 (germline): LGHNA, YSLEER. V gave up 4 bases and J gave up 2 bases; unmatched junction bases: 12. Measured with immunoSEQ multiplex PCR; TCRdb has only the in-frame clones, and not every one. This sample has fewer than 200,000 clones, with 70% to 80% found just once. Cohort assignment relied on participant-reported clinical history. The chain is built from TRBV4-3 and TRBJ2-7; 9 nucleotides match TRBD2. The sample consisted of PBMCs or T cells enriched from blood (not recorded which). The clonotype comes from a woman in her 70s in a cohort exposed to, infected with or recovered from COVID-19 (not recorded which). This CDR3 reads CASSRPASSGTPYEQYF. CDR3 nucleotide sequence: TGCGCCAGCAGCCGTCCTGCATCTAGCGGGACTCCCTACGAGCAGTACTTC.